This section outlines one T cell receptor (beta chain) sequence together with its context. Its cognate antigen is unknown. Using its own MiXCR run on the reads, TCRdb lists one record per CDR3 protein. This table has around 900,000 distinct CDR3 sequences, 31% appearing once. This sample stems from a study of T cell repertoires in cytomegalovirus infection. This CDR3 is built from 12 residues. Looked up from germline, CDR1 is SGDLS and CDR2 is YYNGEE. V was clipped by 7 bases and J by 7 bases, with 14 bases between them. The TCR was taken from a human donor in good health (CMV status not recorded). Some clones in this sample may be carry-over from other donors' samples. V usage is TRBV9 and J usage is TRBJ1-2, with D maybe TRBD1 (5 bases). The specimen was cultured CD8+ T cells from PBMCs, collected from culture after CMV antigen stimulation. The DNA of the CDR3 is TGTGCCAGCCTTTCGGGGCCCCGTGGCTACACCTTC. Protein product: CASLSGPRGYTF.